This TCR beta chain appears in the sequencing data of a study of blood T cell repertoires in COVID-19. Looking at the study overall: The study drew acute and convalescent COVID-19 samples from the United States, Italy and Spain. Sources were T cells, B-cell-depleted T cells, or PBMCs; the material itself was cDNA or gDNA.

In the source study's methods: The authors estimated nucleated cell counts from reference gene primer amplification. Generated by immunoSEQ multiplex PCR, the TCRdb table keeps only in-frame clones and is missing some. That table is the source of V, J and clone size, and D and trimming were worked out from the DNA. The sample lists tens of thousands of clones; 85% to 95% were seen once. V was pared by 7 bases and J by 15 bases, with 18 bases of the junction left unmatched. The CDR3 loop spans 14 amino acids. From germline, CDR1 is LNHDA and CDR2 SQIVND (reference sequence). The V gene is TRBV19, the J gene TRBJ2-3; 8 positions agree with TRBD1. The clonotype was recovered from a man aged 55 to 70 with active or convalescent COVID-19. Sequencing was carried out using peripheral blood. CDR3 sequence: CASTPGGRQIPPYF. CDR3 bases: TGTGCCAGTACCCCAGGGGGCAGGCAGATCCCTCCCTATTTT.